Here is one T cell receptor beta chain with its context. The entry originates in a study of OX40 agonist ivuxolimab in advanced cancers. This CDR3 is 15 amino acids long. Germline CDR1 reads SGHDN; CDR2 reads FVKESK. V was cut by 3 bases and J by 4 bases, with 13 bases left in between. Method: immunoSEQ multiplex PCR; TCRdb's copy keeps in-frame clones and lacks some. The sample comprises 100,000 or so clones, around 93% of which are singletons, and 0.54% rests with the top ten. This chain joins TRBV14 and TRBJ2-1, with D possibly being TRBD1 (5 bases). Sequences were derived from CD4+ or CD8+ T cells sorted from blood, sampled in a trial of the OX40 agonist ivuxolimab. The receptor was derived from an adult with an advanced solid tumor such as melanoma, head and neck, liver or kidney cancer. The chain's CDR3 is CASSQGLMYYNEQFF. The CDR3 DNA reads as TGTGCCAGCAGCCAGGGGCTAATGTATTACAATGAGCAGTTCTTC.